What follows is one T cell receptor (beta chain) and its context. Its antigen is undetermined. Treatment in this sample: roughly 10-day PBMC culture with coronavirus spike peptide pools or control peptides (ViraFEST assay). Germline V gives CDR1 LNHDA, CDR2 SQIVND (reference sequence). This CDR3 is built from 15 residues. V shed 5 bases and J shed 6 bases, with 17 bases lying between them. The sample belongs to a study of vaccination and CD4 T cells after COVID-19. Broader study findings: Of the reactive clones in convalescent patients, a median about 90% showed up only post-vaccination.

Cultured CD4+ T cell DNA underwent sequencing with the Oncomine TCR Beta short-read assay. TCRdb used MiXCR to reprocess the PCR reads, holding one entry per CDR3 protein. This table holds roughly 20,000 distinct CDR3 sequences, approximately 50% found once. Material for sequencing was CD4+ T cells from blood, cultured in vitro. The chain couples TRBV19 to TRBJ1-5; no clear D gene. The sequence came from a human donor who had recovered from COVID-19. Here the CDR3 DNA reads TGTGCCAGTAGTTTACACCCGCAGCAACCTCAGCCCCAGCATTTT. Translation: CASSLHPQQPQPQHF. Complete variable domain (other parts from reference TRBV19 and TRBJ1-5): DGGITQSPKYLFRKEGQNVTLSCEQNLNHDAMYWYRQDPGQGLRLIYYSQIVNDFQKGDIAEGYSVSREKKESFPLTVTSAQKNPTAFYLCASSLHPQQPQPQHFGDGTRLSIL.